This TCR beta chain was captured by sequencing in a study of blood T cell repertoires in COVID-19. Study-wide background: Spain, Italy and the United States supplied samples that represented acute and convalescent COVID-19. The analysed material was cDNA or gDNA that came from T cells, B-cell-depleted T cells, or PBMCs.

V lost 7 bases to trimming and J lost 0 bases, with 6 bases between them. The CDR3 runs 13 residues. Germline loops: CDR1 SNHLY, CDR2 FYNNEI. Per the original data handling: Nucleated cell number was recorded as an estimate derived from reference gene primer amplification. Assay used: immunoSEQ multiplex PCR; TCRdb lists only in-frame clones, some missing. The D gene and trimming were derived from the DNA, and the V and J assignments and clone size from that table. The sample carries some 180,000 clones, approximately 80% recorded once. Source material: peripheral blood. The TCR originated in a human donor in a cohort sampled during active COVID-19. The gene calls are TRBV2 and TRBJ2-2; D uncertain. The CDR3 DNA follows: TGTGCCAGCATCAGGCCGAACACCGGGGAGCTGTTTTTT. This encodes CASIRPNTGELFF.